The 25 T cell receptor beta chains reported below all come from one sample, sequenced in a study of T cells in narcolepsy. This table comes from immunoSEQ multiplex PCR, and its TCRdb copy is limited to in-frame clones, with some not included. The sample holds some 25,000 clones, just over 60% seen once. Sequenced: memory (CD45RA-) CD4+ T cells from blood. These TCRs come from a human donor in good health.

The chain links TRBV29-1 to TRBJ2-7, with TRBD1 matching over 9 bases. CDR1 and CDR2 (germline): SQVTM, ANQGSEA. V shed 4 bases, J shed 2 bases, and the junction held 6 bases outside the gene matches. The CDR3 totals 14 residues. The CDR3 DNA follows: TGCAGCGTTGGGTGGGGGACAGGGACCTACGAGCAGTACTTC. Protein: CSVGWGTGTYEQYF.

The table lists this clone with a few counts. The chain joins TRBV7-2 to TRBJ1-3; D is undetermined. V lost 5 bases and J 4 bases, leaving 9 bases between the germline ends. The CDR3 runs to 13 residues. Germline assignment: CDR1 SGHTA and CDR2 FQGNSA. CDR3 amino acids: CASSPSQGNTIYF. CDR3 DNA sequence: TGTGCCAGCAGCCCCTCCCAGGGAAACACCATATATTTT.

This chain joins TRBV7-8 and TRBJ2-1; TRBD1 agrees at 9 bases. J gave up 5 bases and V 5 bases, and 4 bases lay outside the gene matches. The CDR3 loop spans 14 amino acids. The germline V gene has CDR1 SGHVS and CDR2 FQNEAQ. The CDR3 sequence: CASSVGQGNNEQFF. Here the CDR3 DNA reads TGTGCCAGCAGCGTCGGACAGGGGAACAATGAGCAGTTCTTC.

This clone has just a few counts. V gene TRBV2 combines with J gene TRBJ1-6; no clear D. The CDR3 length is 14 residues. CDR1 and CDR2 from the germline V gene are SNHLY and FYNNEI. Trimming took off 3 bases at V and 7 bases at J, with 10 bases between the two ends. The CDR3 region has the DNA TGTGCCAGCAGTGATCAGATGCCGAATTCACCCCTCCACTTT. Protein sequence: CASSDQMPNSPLHF.

The rearrangement links TRBV5-4 to TRBJ2-7; D is unresolved. CDR3 length: 14 amino acids. CDR1 and CDR2 from the germline V gene are SGHNT and YYREEE (reference sequence). V gave up 0 bases and J gave up 2 bases, with 9 bases separating them. The CDR3 DNA reads as TGTGCCAGCAGCTTGGCCGGCAGAACCTACGAGCAGTACTTC. This sequence encodes CASSLAGRTYEQYF.

The chain joins TRBV10-2 to TRBJ1-4; D unresolved. The CDR3 is 16 amino acids. Germline V gene sequence: CDR1 WSHSY, CDR2 SAAADI. V gave up 2 bases and J gave up 8 bases, with 18 bases separating them. The CDR3 nucleotides are TGCGCCAGCAGTGAGCCGAGAGACGGAGCGCGGGAAAAACTGTTTTTT. Residues: CASSEPRDGAREKLFF.

This clone came up a few times. V and J are TRBV5-1 and TRBJ2-1; 13 positions agree with TRBD2. Trimming took 2 bases from V and 2 from J; bases not matched to a gene: 7. The germline V gene encodes CDR1 SGHRS and CDR2 YFSETQ. The CDR3 loop spans 18 amino acids. The CDR3 loop is CASSFRTSGGSTYNEQFF. CDR3 coding DNA: TGCGCCAGCAGCTTTAGGACTAGCGGGGGATCAACCTACAATGAGCAGTTCTTC.

This rearrangement joins TRBV5-1 to TRBJ1-1, with TRBD1 matching 7 bases. Germline CDR1 and CDR2: SGHRS and YFSETQ. The CDR3 runs to 14 residues. Trimming removed 0 bases from V and 5 bases from J; junction bases left unmatched: 4. The CDR3: CASSLETGRTEAFF. The CDR3 nucleotides read TGCGCCAGCAGCTTGGAGACAGGGAGGACTGAAGCTTTCTTT. Variable domain in full (rest from reference TRBV5-1 and TRBJ1-1): KAGVTQTPRYLIKTRGQQVTLSCSPISGHRSVSWYQQTPGQGLQFLFEYFSETQRNKGNFPGRFSGRQFSNSRSEMNVSTLELGDSALYLCASSLETGRTEAFFGQGTRLTVV.

In this sample, this clone turned up once. The chain joins TRBV28 to TRBJ1-3, with D perhaps TRBD1 (5 bases). V was shortened by 5 bases and J by 4 bases, with 15 bases between the two germline ends. Germline V lookup: CDR1 MDHEN, CDR2 SYDVKM. The CDR3 is made up of 15 amino acids. CDR3 bases: TGTGCCAGCAGTGCACCAGGGCAAGCGGGAAACACCATATATTTT. It specifies CASSAPGQAGNTIYF.

About this clone itself: Other DNA variants within this sample encode the same CDR3. J is TRBJ2-7 and V is TRBV6-5; 8 nucleotides agree with TRBD2. The ends lost 8 bases at V and 3 bases at J; junction bases unmatched: 9. Germline V gene lookup returns CDR1 MNHEY and CDR2 SVGAGI. The CDR3 has 14 amino acids. The CDR3 sequence is CASVGQRGSYEQYF. For the CDR3, the DNA is TGTGCCAGCGTGGGTCAGCGGGGGAGCTACGAGCAGTACTTC.

The V and J genes are TRBV9 and TRBJ2-1; 8 positions match TRBD2. Unmatched junction bases numbered 6, after V lost 3 bases and J lost 7 bases. The germline CDR1 and CDR2 sequences are SGDLS and YYNGEE. CDR3 length: 14 residues. CDR3 in DNA: TGTGCCAGCAGCGCGATTAGCGGGGCTAATGAGCAGTTCTTC. This gives the protein CASSAISGANEQFF.

The rearrangement uses TRBV2 and TRBJ2-5, with a weak D call TRBD2 (6 bases). The CDR3 loop spans 14 amino acids. CDR1 is SNHLY, CDR2 FYNNEI, per germline. V lost 8 bases and J 2 bases, leaving 15 bases between the germline ends. As DNA, the CDR3 is TGTGCCAGCTCCCGGAGGGAAGGACAAGAGACCCAGTACTTC. Translating gives CASSRREGQETQYF. Using reference TRBV2 and TRBJ2-5 for the parts outside the CDR3, the full variable domain is EPEVTQTPSHQVTQMGQEVILRCVPISNHLYFYWYRQILGQKVEFLVSFYNNEISEKSEIFDDQFSVERPDGSNFTLKIRSTKLEDSAMYFCASSRREGQETQYFGPGTRLLVL.

The chain carries TRBV10-2 and TRBJ2-7; D unresolved. CDR3 length: 11 amino acids. Between the trimmed V and J ends, which lost 0 bases and 6 bases, there was a span of 3 bases. Germline CDR1 reads WSHSY; CDR2 reads SAAADI. The CDR3 nucleotides are TGCGCCAGCAGTGAGTCCACCGAGCAGTACTTC. Translating it yields CASSESTEQYF.

This clone has only one observation. The chain employs TRBV2 and TRBJ1-4; no clear D gene. The CDR3 loop spans 14 amino acids. The germline V and J ends were trimmed by 0 bases and 4 bases, with 6 bases remaining between them. Germline CDR1 SNHLY, CDR2 FYNNEI. CDR3 DNA sequence: TGTGCCAGCAGTGAAGCGCACGGTAATGAAAAACTGTTTTTT. The encoded protein is CASSEAHGNEKLFF.

The rearrangement joins TRBV7-8 to TRBJ1-5; 8 bases map to TRBD1. The germline V gene encodes CDR1 SGHVS and CDR2 FQNEAQ. There are 13 residues in the CDR3. After removal of 8 bases from V and 4 bases from J, the junction contained 4 bases not matched to a gene. CDR3 nucleotide sequence: TGTGCCAGCGGGCAGGGGGCGAATCAGCCCCAGCATTTT. Translating it yields CASGQGANQPQHF.

The chain couples TRBV4-2 to TRBJ2-5; TRBD2 matches 8 bases. The CDR3 has 17 amino acids. Losses at the gene ends were 1 base for V and 1 base for J; bases not matched to a gene: 8. Germline V gene sequence: CDR1 LGHNA, CDR2 YNFKEQ. The DNA for the CDR3 is TGTGCCAGCAGCCAAGGGGGGCTAGCGGGCCTCCAAGAGACCCAGTACTTC. Encoded protein: CASSQGGLAGLQETQYF.

The chain has TRBV28 and TRBJ2-7; TRBD2 is a possible D gene (7 bases). This CDR3 is 14 amino acids long. V gave up 5 bases and J gave up 6 bases, with 17 bases separating them. Germline V gene data show CDR1 as MDHEN and CDR2 as SYDVKM. The CDR3 here is CASSPAGAGGEQYF. CDR3 sequence (DNA): TGTGCCAGCAGTCCCGCGGGGGCGGGCGGCGAGCAGTACTTC.

This clone occurred many times. The V and J genes are TRBV4-1 and TRBJ2-5; D could derive from TRBD1 or TRBD2 (5 bases each). This CDR3 has 14 amino acids. The germline V and J ends were trimmed by 4 bases and 7 bases, with 16 bases remaining between them. Germline CDR1 MGHRA, CDR2 YSYEKL. The CDR3 loop is CASSRPGDLGTQYF. For the CDR3, the DNA is TGCGCCAGCAGCCGACCCGGGGACCTAGGGACCCAGTACTTC.

This clone was counted a single time. This rearrangement joins TRBV5-4 to TRBJ1-1, with no clear D. In germline, CDR1 is SGHNT, CDR2 YYREEE (reference sequence). The CDR3 contains 10 residues. CDR3 DNA: TGTGCTTTCCGCAACACTGAAGCTTTCTTT. Protein sequence: CAFRNTEAFF.

The chain employs TRBV9 and TRBJ1-1; unclear D gene. Trimming removed 4 bases at V and 5 bases at J, with 15 bases between. The CDR3 runs to 14 residues. Germline V lookup: CDR1 SGDLS, CDR2 YYNGEE. The CDR3 bases are TGTGCCAGCAGCCTGTCTAGTAGGAGGACTGAAGCTTTCTTT. It encodes CASSLSSRRTEAFF.

This rearrangement joins TRBV11-2 to TRBJ2-3, with a weak D call TRBD2 (5 bases). This CDR3 region has 13 residues. The V and J ends lost 5 bases and 9 bases respectively, with 15 bases between them. CDR1 SGHAT and CDR2 FQNNGV come from the germline V gene. Here the CDR3 DNA reads TGTGCCAGCAGCCCGCGATTCCGGGAAACGCAGTATTTT. Protein: CASSPRFRETQYF.

This clone was counted between two and nine times. The V gene is TRBV2, the J gene TRBJ1-5; D unclear. V dropped 4 bases and J dropped 5 bases, with 12 bases sitting between them. The germline CDR1 and CDR2 sequences are SNHLY and FYNNEI. This CDR3 has 14 residues. The CDR3 DNA follows: TGTGCCAGCAGTGGGAGGGCAGGATATCAGCCCCAGCATTTT. This encodes CASSGRAGYQPQHF.

There are a few counts of this clone. CDR3 coding DNA: TGTGCCAGCAGTGGAGGCCTCGTCCGAGAGACCCAGTACTTC. Amino acids: CASSGGLVRETQYF. The chain recombines TRBV6-1 with TRBJ2-5; no reliable D call. V was cut by 4 bases and J by 4 bases, with 13 bases left in between. The CDR3 spans 14 residues. The V gene's germline CDR1 is MNHNS and CDR2 SASEGT.

The chain combines TRBV2 with TRBJ1-5, with TRBD1 matching over 9 bases. V shed 4 bases, J shed 3 bases, and the junction held 4 bases outside the gene matches. Germline CDR1 is SNHLY and CDR2 is FYNNEI. The CDR3 covers 15 residues. This chain's CDR3 is CASSGGTGYNQPQHF. The CDR3 DNA reads TGTGCCAGCAGTGGTGGGACAGGGTACAATCAGCCCCAGCATTTT.

The chain has TRBV6-5 and TRBJ2-7; no definite D call. Between the trimmed V and J ends, which lost 5 bases and 0 bases, there was a span of 11 bases. CDR1 and CDR2 from the germline V gene are MNHEY and SVGAGI. The CDR3 extends over 14 amino acids. The CDR3 bases are TGTGCCAGCAGTCGCGCCTGGGGCTCCTACGAGCAGTACTTC. Amino acid sequence: CASSRAWGSYEQYF.